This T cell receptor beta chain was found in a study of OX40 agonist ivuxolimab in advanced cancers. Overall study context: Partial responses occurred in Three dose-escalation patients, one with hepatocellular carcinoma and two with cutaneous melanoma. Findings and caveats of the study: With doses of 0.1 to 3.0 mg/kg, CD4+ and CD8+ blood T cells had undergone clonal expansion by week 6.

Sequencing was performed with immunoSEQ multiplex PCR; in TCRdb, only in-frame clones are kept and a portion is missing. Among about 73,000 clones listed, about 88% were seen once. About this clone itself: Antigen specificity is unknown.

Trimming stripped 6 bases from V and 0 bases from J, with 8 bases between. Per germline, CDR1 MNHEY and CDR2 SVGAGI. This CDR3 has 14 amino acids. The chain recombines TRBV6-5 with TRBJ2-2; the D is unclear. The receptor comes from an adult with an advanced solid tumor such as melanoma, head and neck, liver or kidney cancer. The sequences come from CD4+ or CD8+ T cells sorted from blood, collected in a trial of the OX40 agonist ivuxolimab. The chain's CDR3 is CASRGIANTGELFF. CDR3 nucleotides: TGTGCCAGCAGGGGAATCGCGAACACCGGGGAGCTGTTTTTT.